The clone carrying this TCR beta chain occurred many times. Its target is unknown. CDR3 size: 15 residues. Trimming pared 0 bases from V and 0 bases from J, leaving 11 bases between. Germline assignment: CDR1 SQVTM and CDR2 ANQGSEA. These data belong to a study of metastatic and nonmetastatic thyroid tumors. The overall study: A comparison of repertoires was made across blood and tumor or nodule tissue from malignant and benign thyroid patients. Study-level points and caveats: Across blood and tumor, TCR beta diversity in malignant thyroid tumors was reportedly significantly higher than in benign nodules.

Each patient went into thyroid surgery without having received any treatment. In the original processing: CDR3 differences across clinicopathological groups were used to build a distant-metastasis classifier for papillary thyroid cancer. Using MiXCR, TCRdb re-called clones from the PCR reads. In this record, the V and J calls reflect TCRdb's handling and not the investigators' own analysis. Of more than 25,000 clones in the sample, approximately 22% were seen once. The chain carries TRBV29-1 and TRBJ1-2, with D unresolved. The receptor comes from a male donor with papillary thyroid cancer or a benign thyroid nodule (not recorded which). Some clones in this sample may be carry-over from other donors' samples. Sequenced sample: blood. The DNA of the CDR3 is TGCAGCGTTGAAGATCGGGCAGCGTCTAACTATGGCTACACCTTC. The encoded protein is CSVEDRAASNYGYTF.